These T cell receptor beta chains were read from a single sample in a study of cytotoxic CD8 clonotypes in ibrutinib-treated CLL. Here immunoSEQ multiplex PCR was the method, and the copy in TCRdb shows in-frame clones only, minus some. The repertoire includes about 130,000 clones, 70% to 80% of them detected once, and 10% to 15% sits in the top ten. This material consisted of PBMCs, taken after 12 months of ibrutinib treatment. The receptor source for this set is a human donor with chronic lymphocytic leukemia. CDR3s include the opening cysteine and the closing phenylalanine or tryptophan. A D gene is named only where the DNA matches it firmly. Part of the rows lack a size; the others show once, few, many or a class for expanded clones.

J: TRBJ2-4; V: TRBV13; size: .; D: .; DNA: TGTGCCAGCAGCCGACAGAGGATAGCCAAAAACATTCAGTACTTC; CDR3: CASSRQRIAKNIQYF
J: TRBJ1-5; V: TRBV28; size: .; D: TRBD1; DNA: TGTGCCAGCTCAAGAGAGCGCGGACAGGGGAGCAATCAGCCCCAGCATTTT; CDR3: CASSRERGQGSNQPQHF
J: TRBJ1-2; V: TRBV7-3; size: .; D: .; DNA: TGTGCCAGCAGCTTATGGGGGAATGGCTACACCTTC; CDR3: CASSLWGNGYTF
J: TRBJ1-2; V: TRBV18; size: .; D: TRBD1; DNA: TGTGCCAGCTCACCACGGGACAGACAAACTTATGGCTACACCTTC; CDR3: CASSPRDRQTYGYTF
J: TRBJ2-7; V: TRBV11-2; size: .; D: TRBD2; DNA: TGTGCCAGCAGCTCCCTCCGGGGGTCTAGCGGACCTTACGAGCAGTACTTC; CDR3: CASSSLRGSSGPYEQYF
J: TRBJ1-2; V: TRBV7-2; size: .; D: .; DNA: TGTGCCAGCAGCTTCGGCAGCCTCTATGGCTACACCTTC; CDR3: CASSFGSLYGYTF
J: TRBJ1-5; V: TRBV5-1; size: once; D: TRBD1; DNA: TGCGCCAGCAGCTTGGGACAGGGGGGTAGTCAGCCCCAGCATTTT; CDR3: CASSLGQGGSQPQHF
J: TRBJ2-5; V: TRBV15; size: .; D: TRBD2; DNA: TGTGCCACCAGCAGAGGATTCGGCGGGAGGGCCCGAGAAGAGACCCAGTACTTC; CDR3: CATSRGFGGRAREETQYF
J: TRBJ1-5; V: TRBV27; size: .; D: .; DNA: TGTGCCAGCAGGCAGGGTGTTAGCAATCAGCCCCAGCATTTT; CDR3: CASRQGVSNQPQHF
J: TRBJ2-3; V: TRBV9; size: .; D: TRBD2; DNA: TGTGCCAGCAGCGTCTTTGGTAGCGGGATAACAGATACGCAGTATTTT; CDR3: CASSVFGSGITDTQYF
J: TRBJ2-7; V: TRBV4-2; size: .; D: TRBD1; DNA: TGTGCCAGCAGCCAATCGCAGGGGGTTCCCTACGAGCAGTACTTC; CDR3: CASSQSQGVPYEQYF
J: TRBJ2-1; V: TRBV7-8; size: .; D: TRBD2; DNA: TGTGCCAGCAGCTTACCACTTCGACTAGCGGGAATCTACAATGAGCAGTTCTTC; CDR3: CASSLPLRLAGIYNEQFF
J: TRBJ2-1; V: TRBV28; size: .; D: .; DNA: TGTGCCAGCAGTCCCGGGATTTTCCACAATGAGCAGTTCTTC; CDR3: CASSPGIFHNEQFF
J: TRBJ2-7; V: TRBV11-2; size: .; D: .; DNA: TGTGCCAGCAGACCCAGTCCAGCTAGGAAAGGGGCCTACGAGCAGTACTTC; CDR3: CASRPSPARKGAYEQYF
J: TRBJ1-5; V: TRBV27; size: .; D: TRBD1; DNA: TGTGCCGGAGGACAGGGCAATAGGGGAGGCAATCAGCCCCAGCATTTT; CDR3: CAGGQGNRGGNQPQHF
J: TRBJ1-1; V: TRBV18; size: .; D: .; DNA: TGTGCCAGCTCACCACCCACCAGCACTGAAGCTTTCTTT; CDR3: CASSPPTSTEAFF
J: TRBJ1-2; V: TRBV28; size: .; D: .; DNA: TGTGCCAGCAGTCCCCAGTCGGGGGACGGCTACACCTTC; CDR3: CASSPQSGDGYTF
J: TRBJ2-3; V: TRBV10-3; size: .; D: TRBD1; DNA: TGTGCCATCAGTGAGTCGATCTTCCGGGACAGGTACACAGATACGCAGTATTTT; CDR3: CAISESIFRDRYTDTQYF
J: TRBJ1-1; V: TRBV9; size: .; D: .; DNA: TGTGCCAGCAGCGTCCAGGGTCCTGTCACTGAAGCTTTCTTT; CDR3: CASSVQGPVTEAFF
J: TRBJ2-5; V: TRBV30; size: .; D: .; DNA: TGTGCCTGGCTCGGGTCTAGGACCCAGTACTTC; CDR3: CAWLGSRTQYF
J: TRBJ2-7; V: TRBV27; size: .; D: TRBD2; DNA: TGTGCCAGCAGTCCCCTAGGCGGGAGAGGGTACGAGCAGTACTTC; CDR3: CASSPLGGRGYEQYF
J: TRBJ2-5; V: TRBV6-6; size: .; D: TRBD1; DNA: TGTGCCAGCAGGAAGGGACAGGGTGAGGAAGAGACCCAGTACTTC; CDR3: CASRKGQGEEETQYF
J: TRBJ2-1; V: TRBV5-1; size: .; D: .; DNA: TGCGCCAGCAGCTTGGACATGACCAATGAGCAGTTCTTC; CDR3: CASSLDMTNEQFF
J: TRBJ2-3; V: TRBV9; size: once; D: TRBD2; DNA: TGTGCCAGCAGCGTAGGGCTAGCGGGTATTTCGGATACGCAGTATTTT; CDR3: CASSVGLAGISDTQYF
J: TRBJ2-7; V: TRBV5-1; size: .; D: .; DNA: TGCGCCAGCAGCTTGGGGGCAGGGACCTACGAGCAGTACTTC; CDR3: CASSLGAGTYEQYF
J: TRBJ2-1; V: TRBV7-9; size: .; D: .; DNA: TGTGCCAGCAGCTTAGGGGGGCTGGACTACAATGAGCAGTTCTTC; CDR3: CASSLGGLDYNEQFF
J: TRBJ1-2; V: TRBV7-9; size: .; D: .; DNA: TGTGCCAGCAGCTCGGGACATCTAACTAACTATGGCTACACCTTC; CDR3: CASSSGHLTNYGYTF
J: TRBJ2-5; V: TRBV11-1; size: once; D: TRBD1; DNA: TGTGCCAGCAGCCCGGACGGGACAGACCAAGAGACCCAGTACTTC; CDR3: CASSPDGTDQETQYF
J: TRBJ2-1; V: TRBV7-2; size: .; D: TRBD2; DNA: TGTGCCAGCAGCTACGTGGGAGCGGGAGCGGGTGAGCAGTTCTTC; CDR3: CASSYVGAGAGEQFF
J: TRBJ1-3; V: TRBV6-5; size: .; D: .; DNA: TGTGCCAGCAGTCCACAGGGTTCTGGAAACACCATATATTTT; CDR3: CASSPQGSGNTIYF
J: TRBJ2-5; V: TRBV6-6; size: .; D: .; DNA: TGTGCCAGCAGTTACGTGAACAGCCTAGAGACCCAGTACTTC; CDR3: CASSYVNSLETQYF
J: TRBJ2-7; V: TRBV6-5; size: .; D: TRBD1; DNA: TGTGCCAGCAGCGCAGGGACAGGGACATACGAGCAGTACTTC; CDR3: CASSAGTGTYEQYF
J: TRBJ2-5; V: TRBV7-6; size: .; D: TRBD1; DNA: TGTGCCAGCAGCCGAGTTGGGACAGGACAAGAGACCCAGTACTTC; CDR3: CASSRVGTGQETQYF
J: TRBJ2-1; V: TRBV12-5; size: .; D: TRBD2; DNA: TGTGCTAGTGGTTTACGGGAGGGCCTTCTTCAGTTCTTC; CDR3: CASGLREGLLQFF
J: TRBJ2-7; V: TRBV5-1; size: once; D: .; DNA: TGCGCCAGCAGCAAGGAAGCCTACGAGCAGTACTTC; CDR3: CASSKEAYEQYF
J: TRBJ2-5; V: TRBV6-6; size: .; D: .; DNA: TGTGCCAGCAGCACCGTGGAGGGCCCCCAGTACTTC; CDR3: CASSTVEGPQYF
J: TRBJ2-7; V: TRBV7-9; size: .; D: TRBD1; DNA: TGTGCCAGCAGCGCAGACAGGGCCAGCTACGAGCAGTACTTC; CDR3: CASSADRASYEQYF
J: TRBJ2-1; V: TRBV6-5; size: .; D: TRBD1; DNA: TGTGCCAGCAGCAATCAGGGGGCCTCCTACAATGAGCAGTTCTTC; CDR3: CASSNQGASYNEQFF
J: TRBJ2-1; V: TRBV7-9; size: .; D: TRBD2; DNA: TGTGCCAGCAGCTCGGTAGCGGGAGGGAGGAGCTCCTACAATGAGCAGTTCTTC; CDR3: CASSSVAGGRSSYNEQFF
J: TRBJ2-3; V: TRBV11-2; size: .; D: .; DNA: TGTGCCAGCAGCTTAGAAAGGAGGGGGGGCGCCAGCACAGATACGCAGTATTTT; CDR3: CASSLERRGGASTDTQYF
J: TRBJ2-3; V: TRBV5-8; size: .; D: .; DNA: TGTGCCAGCAGCTTGGCCGGCTTTTTTGAGGGTCTGTTTAGCACAGATACGCAGTATTTT; CDR3: CASSLAGFFEGLFSTDTQYF
J: TRBJ1-3; V: TRBV5-5; size: .; D: .; DNA: TGTGCCAGCAGCTTAATCGGAGCCTACTCTGGAAACACCATATATTTT; CDR3: CASSLIGAYSGNTIYF
J: TRBJ2-7; V: TRBV7-2; size: .; D: .; DNA: TGTGCCAGCAGCTTAGCGGGAGACTACGAGCAGTACTTC; CDR3: CASSLAGDYEQYF
J: TRBJ2-2; V: TRBV6-1; size: .; D: TRBD1; DNA: TGTGCCAGCACCGAGGGGACAGGGACCGGGGAGCTGTTTTTT; CDR3: CASTEGTGTGELFF
J: TRBJ1-1; V: TRBV7-8; size: .; D: .; DNA: TGTGCCAGCAGCTTTGCGAGCTACACTGAAGCTTTCTTT; CDR3: CASSFASYTEAFF
J: TRBJ2-5; V: TRBV27; size: .; D: .; DNA: TGTGCCAGCAGCCCCACGTGGAGCGAACAGGGCGGGGAGACCCAGTACTTC; CDR3: CASSPTWSEQGGETQYF
J: TRBJ1-1; V: TRBV6-6; size: .; D: TRBD1; DNA: TGTGCCAGCACCTACAGGGGACTGAACACTGAAGCTTTCTTT; CDR3: CASTYRGLNTEAFF
J: TRBJ2-3; V: TRBV28; size: .; D: .; DNA: TGTGCCAGCAGTTTGGCAGGGACCGCAGATACGCAGTATTTT; CDR3: CASSLAGTADTQYF
J: TRBJ1-2; V: TRBV5-6; size: .; D: .; DNA: TGTGCCAGCAGCTTGGAATATTTCTATGGCTACACCTTC; CDR3: CASSLEYFYGYTF
J: TRBJ1-2; V: TRBV2; size: .; D: TRBD1; DNA: TGTGCCACCAGGACAGGGGTTCACTATGGCTACACCTTC; CDR3: CATRTGVHYGYTF